These 15 T cell receptor beta chains were sequenced from one sample in a study of OX40 agonist ivuxolimab in advanced cancers. Generated by immunoSEQ multiplex PCR, the TCRdb table keeps only in-frame clones and is missing some. The sample holds about 48,000 clones, about 81% seen once. Material: CD4+ or CD8+ T cells sorted from blood, obtained in a trial of the OX40 agonist ivuxolimab. These receptors all come from an adult with an advanced solid tumor such as melanoma, head and neck, liver or kidney cancer.

This chain uses TRBV14 with TRBJ2-1; no reliable D call. The ends were cut back, 0 bases at V and 10 bases at J, with 10 bases in the middle. This CDR3 contains 13 residues. Germline-derived CDR1 and CDR2 are SGHDN and FVKESK. The DNA of the CDR3 is TGTGCCAGCAGCCAAGATCTGGTGGACGAGCAGTTCTTC. Translation: CASSQDLVDEQFF.

This chain uses TRBV5-4 with TRBJ2-7, with 12 bases aligning to TRBD2. J lost 0 bases, V lost 5 bases, and 6 bases had no gene match. Germline V gene sequence: CDR1 SGHNT, CDR2 YYREEE (reference sequence). The CDR3 is 16 residues long. The CDR3 spells CASRSGLAGTSYEQYF. Written as DNA, the CDR3 is TGTGCCAGCAGATCCGGACTAGCGGGAACCTCCTACGAGCAGTACTTC. Filled out from reference TRBV5-4 and TRBJ2-7, the complete variable domain reads ETGVTQSPTHLIKTRGQQVTLRCSSQSGHNTVSWYQQALGQGPQFIFQYYREEENGRGNFPPRFSGLQFPNYSSELNVNALELDDSALYLCASRSGLAGTSYEQYFGPGTRLTVT.

This chain joins TRBV4-3 and TRBJ2-3; 11 positions match TRBD1. The V gene's germline CDR1 is LGHNA and CDR2 YSLEER. The CDR3 is made up of 16 amino acids. Unmatched junction bases numbered 10, after V lost 7 bases and J lost 4 bases. This CDR3 reads CASTHNPGQGADTQYF. The CDR3 nucleotides are TGCGCCAGCACCCACAATCCGGGACAGGGGGCAGATACGCAGTATTTT.

The gene calls are TRBV6-5 and TRBJ2-5; 10 nucleotides line up with TRBD2. Germline CDR1 reads MNHEY; CDR2 reads SVGAGI. This CDR3 is built from 13 residues. Unmatched junction bases numbered 1, after V lost 5 bases and J lost 4 bases. CDR3 sequence (DNA): TGTGCCAGCAGTGTAGCGGGAGGAGAGACCCAGTACTTC. It specifies CASSVAGGETQYF.

This chain joins TRBV5-1 and TRBJ2-7; the match to TRBD1 covers 10 bases. CDR1 is SGHRS, CDR2 YFSETQ, per germline. CDR3 length: 14 amino acids. The trim removed 3 bases at V and 3 bases at J, leaving 3 bases unmatched. Here the CDR3 DNA reads TGCGCCAGCAGCTGGACAGGGGGGGACTACGAGCAGTACTTC. Translating it yields CASSWTGGDYEQYF.

The chain combines TRBV6-1 with TRBJ2-7; D perhaps matches TRBD2 (6 bases). With 6 bases removed from V and 5 bases from J, the gap between germline ends came to 17 bases. The germline V gene has CDR1 MNHNS and CDR2 SASEGT. The CDR3 is 14 amino acids. CDR3 DNA sequence: TGTGCCAGCAGGACGACGGGACTGGGGCACGAGCAGTACTTC. Amino acids: CASRTTGLGHEQYF.

The chain joins TRBV5-1 to TRBJ2-2, with TRBD2 identical over 8 bases. The CDR3 covers 15 residues. Germline V gene sequence: CDR1 SGHRS, CDR2 YFSETQ. Germline trimming cut 6 bases from V and 6 bases from J; bases unmatched to any gene: 10. DNA for the CDR3: TGCGCCAGCAAACCGGGACTAGTGGGCGCCGGGGAGCTGTTTTTT. This sequence encodes CASKPGLVGAGELFF.

V usage is TRBV6-5 and J usage is TRBJ2-7; 14 bases align to TRBD2. Trimming took 10 bases from V and 2 from J; bases not matched to a gene: 4. The CDR3 has 14 residues. Germline CDR1 and CDR2: MNHEY and SVGAGI. CDR3 nucleotides: TGTGCCACCTCGACTAGCGGGAGGGCCTACGAGCAGTACTTC. Protein product: CATSTSGRAYEQYF.

The chain links TRBV5-6 to TRBJ2-1, with D possibly TRBD2 on 5 matching bases. This CDR3 contains 12 residues. Germline CDR1 is SGHDT and CDR2 is YYEEEE. Trimming cost V 5 bases and J 7 bases, with 10 bases left between them. The CDR3 is CASRLKRNEQFF. CDR3 DNA sequence: TGTGCCAGCAGACTTAAGCGGAATGAGCAGTTCTTC.

The rearrangement uses TRBV6-1 and TRBJ2-1; D is unclear. Germline-derived CDR1 and CDR2 are MNHNS and SASEGT. The germline V and J ends were trimmed by 1 base and 10 bases, with 2 bases remaining between them. The CDR3 runs to 10 residues. The CDR3 is CASSEVEQFF. CDR3 nucleotide sequence: TGTGCCAGCAGTGAAGTCGAGCAGTTCTTC.

The chain uses TRBV5-6 and TRBJ2-7; TRBD1 matches at 9 bases. The CDR3 contains 17 residues. After removal of 5 bases from V and 2 bases from J, the junction contained 14 bases not matched to a gene. CDR1 SGHDT and CDR2 YYEEEE come from the germline V gene. In nucleotides, the CDR3 is TGTGCCAGCAGTTCCGGGACAGGGACACCAATTACCTACGAGCAGTACTTC. Its protein product is CASSSGTGTPITYEQYF. Based on the CDR3 plus reference TRBV5-6 and TRBJ2-7, the full variable domain is DAGVTQSPTHLIKTRGQQVTLRCSPKSGHDTVSWYQQALGQGPQFIFQYYEEEERQRGNFPDRFSGHQFPNYSSELNVNALLLGDSALYLCASSSGTGTPITYEQYFGPGTRLTVT.

This clone was found once. The chain links TRBV30 to TRBJ1-2; 8 nucleotides match TRBD1. V trimming: 4 bases; J trimming: 7 bases; junction bases outside the gene matches: 14. Germline values: CDR1 GTSNPN, CDR2 SVGIG (reference sequence). The CDR3 runs to 15 residues. CDR3 loop: CAWNRGAGGLPGYTF. CDR3 DNA sequence: TGTGCCTGGAATAGGGGGGCAGGGGGCTTACCTGGCTACACCTTC.

The J gene is TRBJ1-1, the V gene TRBV19, with D possibly TRBD1 on 6 matching bases. V was shortened by 3 bases and J by 4 bases, with 15 bases between the two germline ends. CDR3 length: 15 amino acids. The germline CDR1 and CDR2 sequences are LNHDA and SQIVND (reference sequence). CDR3 sequence (DNA): TGTGCCAGTAGTATCCTAACAGGGAGGAGCACTGAAGCTTTCTTT. Translated, it gives CASSILTGRSTEAFF.

By share, this clone ranks as medium-sized. The gene calls are TRBV30 and TRBJ2-7; the match to TRBD1 covers 9 bases. The CDR3 is 14 amino acids. Germline V gene data show CDR1 as GTSNPN and CDR2 as SVGIG (reference sequence). The V gene end was trimmed by 2 bases and the J gene end by 6 bases; junction bases not matched to a gene: 8. The CDR3 loop reads CAWSSGTGYSEQYF. In nucleotides, the CDR3 is TGTGCCTGGAGTTCCGGGACAGGGTATTCCGAGCAGTACTTC. The variable domain in full, completed from reference TRBV30 and TRBJ2-7, reads SQTIHQWPATLVQPVGSPLSLECTVEGTSNPNLYWYRQAAGRGLQLLFYSVGIGQISSEVPQNLSASRPQDRQFILSSKKLLLSDSGFYLCAWSSGTGYSEQYFGPGTRLTVT.

The gene calls are TRBV5-4 and TRBJ1-6; maybe TRBD1 (5 bases). The germline CDR1 and CDR2 sequences are SGHNT and YYREEE (reference sequence). The ends were cut back, 0 bases at V and 11 bases at J, with 15 bases in the middle. The CDR3 spans 15 residues. CDR3: CASSLDKGAGTPLHF. The CDR3 region has the DNA TGTGCCAGCAGCTTGGACAAGGGTGCAGGGACACCCCTCCACTTT.